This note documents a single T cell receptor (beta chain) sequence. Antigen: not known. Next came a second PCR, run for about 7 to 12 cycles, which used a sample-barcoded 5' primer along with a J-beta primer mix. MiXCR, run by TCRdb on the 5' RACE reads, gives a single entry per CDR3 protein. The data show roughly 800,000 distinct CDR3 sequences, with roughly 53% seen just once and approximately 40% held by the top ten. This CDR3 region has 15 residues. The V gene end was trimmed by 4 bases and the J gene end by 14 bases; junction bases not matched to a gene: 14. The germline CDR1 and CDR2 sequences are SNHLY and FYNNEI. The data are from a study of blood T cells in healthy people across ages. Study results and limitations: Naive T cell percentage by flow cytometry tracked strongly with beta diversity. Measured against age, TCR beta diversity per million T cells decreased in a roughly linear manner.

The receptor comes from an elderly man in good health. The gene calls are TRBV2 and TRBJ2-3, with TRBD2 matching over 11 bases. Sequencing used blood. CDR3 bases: TGTGCCAGCAGTGGCGTAGCGGGAGGGCCCGGATACGCGTATTTT. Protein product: CASSGVAGGPGYAYF.